This T cell receptor (beta chain) was identified during a study of control samples from healthy donors and cancer patients (dated by TCRdb to about 2020). V and J lose 5 bases and 1 base, and a span of 10 bases separates them. The CDR3 runs 14 residues from the cysteine to the phenylalanine. Only the CDR3 DNA is retained, 42 bases long and in frame from the first base. Per the germline V gene, SGHRS is the CDR1 and YFSETQ is the CDR2. Of note for this clone: Its antigen target is currently unknown. No base quality information exists; no much larger clone differs at one position.

The library was made by the immunoSEQ multiplex PCR assay. This is the immuneACCESS table as TCRdb keeps it, with only in-frame sequences that have V and J called. A part of the clones is gone; compared with another copy, unresolved V genes explain less than half, and the rest is unexplained. Counted in this sample were 120,000 or so clones; roughly 84% of them appeared once. The leading ten clones occupy around 9% of the sample. The V and J genes are TRBV5-1 and TRBJ1-3; TRBD1 is perhaps the D gene, given 5 matching bases. The source material was blood. The sequence came from a man in his forties in good health. The CDR3 region has the sequence CASSLGASGNTIYF. The nucleotide sequence reads TGCGCCAGCAGTTTAGGGGCTTCTGGAAACACCATATATTTT.